This is a list of T cell receptor beta chains from one sample in a study of identical twins. One entry per CDR3 protein, called by TCRdb with MiXCR from the 5' RACE reads. This table has around 960,000 distinct CDR3 sequences, 12% appearing once. This same sample was also part of a study on yellow fever vaccine responses in identical twins.

The sequencing sample was made of PBMCs. The receptor source for this set is a woman between 18 and 29 years old in good health. CDR3s leave out the opening cysteine and the closing phenylalanine or tryptophan.

v_call,j_call,cdr3_aa
TRBV7-8,TRBJ1-2,ASSPDSPLSYT
TRBV7-6,TRBJ1-6,ASSSGQGHAPLH
TRBV7-9,TRBJ2-3,ASSFTPGLSDTDTQY
TRBV12-5,TRBJ2-1,ASGFPGLRTVGDEQF
TRBV7-9,TRBJ2-7,ASSSARQGGAYEQY
TRBV29-1,TRBJ2-1,SVETGTMIGNEQF
TRBV20-1,TRBJ1-4,SIQGPNEKLF
TRBV20-1,TRBJ2-3,SAPRLGGSTDTQY
TRBV20-1,TRBJ2-1,SARDKVAGGPGNEQF
TRBV7-9,TRBJ2-1,ASSSLRGGSINEQF
TRBV6-2/TRBV6-3,TRBJ1-1,ASSYGIIMNTEAF
TRBV19,TRBJ1-6,ASSTGTVNSPLH
TRBV7-9,TRBJ2-1,ASSLSFEVGASQF
TRBV29-1,TRBJ2-1,SVEDEGNEQF
TRBV5-1,TRBJ1-5,ASRKGTILLGNQPQH
TRBV10-3,TRBJ1-2,AISSVTGDYGYT
TRBV7-6,TRBJ1-6,ASSLLGQGGNSPLH
TRBV19,TRBJ2-5,ASSLNKGGHSQETQY
TRBV2,TRBJ2-4,ASRDGLAKNIQY
TRBV9,TRBJ1-2,ASSPSGVYGYT
TRBV12-3/TRBV12-4,TRBJ2-7,ASRPEGSGISYEQY
TRBV3-1,TRBJ1-5,ASSQLDRSGNQPQH
TRBV15,TRBJ2-1,ATSKTPGLGSDEQF
TRBV5-4,TRBJ1-6,ASSLGPGEAQVGVSPLH
TRBV7-8,TRBJ1-5,ASSLGELNQPQH
TRBV3-1,TRBJ1-1,ASSGHPNTEAF
TRBV4-1,TRBJ2-5,ASSQAGQRGEQETQY
TRBV10-3,TRBJ2-4,AISESTALAKNIQY
TRBV7-2,TRBJ2-7,ASSSEGRIYEQY
TRBV12-3/TRBV12-4,TRBJ2-1,ASRPQGLAGLEQF
TRBV20-1,TRBJ1-6,SARDFRLNNSPLH
TRBV12-3/TRBV12-4,TRBJ2-5,ASSFQLETQY
TRBV3-1,TRBJ2-1,ASSPQKRTFNEQF
TRBV11-2,TRBJ1-3,ASSLVQVSGNTIY
TRBV15,TRBJ2-3,ATSHIPTDTQY
TRBV6-2/TRBV6-3,TRBJ2-1,ASSYSVDEQF
TRBV15,TRBJ2-1,ATTPGRPGYNEQF
TRBV29-1,TRBJ2-1,SVEERARGSGNEQF
TRBV11-2,TRBJ2-1,ASSLRLAESYNEQF
TRBV7-9,TRBJ1-4,ASSLVTREVGEKLF
TRBV14,TRBJ2-1,ASSPHWGPNEQF